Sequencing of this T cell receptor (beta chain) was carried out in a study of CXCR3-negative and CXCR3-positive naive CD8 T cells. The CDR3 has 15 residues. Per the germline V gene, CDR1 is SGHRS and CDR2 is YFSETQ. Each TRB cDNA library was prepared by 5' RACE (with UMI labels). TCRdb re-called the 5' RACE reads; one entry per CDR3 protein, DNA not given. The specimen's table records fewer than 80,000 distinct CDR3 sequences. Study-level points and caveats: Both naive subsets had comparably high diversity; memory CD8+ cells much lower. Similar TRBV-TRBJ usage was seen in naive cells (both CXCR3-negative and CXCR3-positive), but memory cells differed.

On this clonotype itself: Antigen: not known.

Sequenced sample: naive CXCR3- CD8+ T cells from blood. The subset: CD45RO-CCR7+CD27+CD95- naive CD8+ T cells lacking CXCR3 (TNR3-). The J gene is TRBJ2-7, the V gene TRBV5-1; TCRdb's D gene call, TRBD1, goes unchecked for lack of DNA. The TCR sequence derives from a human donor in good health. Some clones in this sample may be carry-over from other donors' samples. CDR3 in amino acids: CASSWGQGSLYEQYF.